Listed below are T cell receptor beta chains from one sample, sequenced in a study of regulatory T cells in long-lasting Graves disease. From the multiplex PCR reads, TCRdb called clonotypes with MiXCR, one entry per CDR3 protein. The sample lists around 400,000 distinct CDR3 sequences; roughly 15% were seen once. These data also featured in a second study, about T cells in Graves' hyperthyroidism and ophthalmopathy.

The sample consisted of peripheral blood mononuclear cells (PBMCs), taken at new diagnosis, from a patient treated with antithyroid drugs. Source of these receptors: a woman between 35 and 50 years old with Graves disease. Each CDR3 is given with its conserved first and last residue. Rows give clone size only sometimes, using once, few, many, or a class for an expanded clone.

cdr3_length: 11
j_call: TRBJ2-1
clone_size: many
v_call: TRBV12-3/TRBV12-4
cdr3_aa: CASSGPFEQFF

cdr3_length: 17
j_call: TRBJ2-1
clone_size: -
v_call: TRBV19
cdr3_aa: CASSPLPQGGFVNEQFF

cdr3_length: 15
j_call: TRBJ2-1
clone_size: many
v_call: TRBV12-5
cdr3_aa: CASARSGPSYNEQFF

cdr3_length: 15
j_call: TRBJ1-1
clone_size: many
v_call: TRBV11-3
cdr3_aa: CASSSNNLANTEAFF

cdr3_length: 17
j_call: TRBJ2-1
clone_size: many
v_call: TRBV11-2
cdr3_aa: CASSAFLRGSSGRDLFF

cdr3_length: 12
j_call: TRBJ1-1
clone_size: many
v_call: TRBV11-3
cdr3_aa: CASGQGLVEAFF

cdr3_length: 13
j_call: TRBJ1-5
clone_size: -
v_call: TRBV11-2
cdr3_aa: CASSLDRFQPQHF

cdr3_length: 15
j_call: TRBJ2-3
clone_size: many
v_call: TRBV2
cdr3_aa: CASSGVAADTDTQYF

cdr3_length: 15
j_call: TRBJ1-2
clone_size: many
v_call: TRBV13
cdr3_aa: CASSFTGHSDYGYTF

cdr3_length: 14
j_call: TRBJ1-4
clone_size: many
v_call: TRBV12-3/TRBV12-4
cdr3_aa: CASSPAGRNEKLFF

cdr3_length: 13
j_call: TRBJ2-5
clone_size: -
v_call: TRBV27
cdr3_aa: CASKGQGLETQYF

cdr3_length: 13
j_call: TRBJ1-5
clone_size: many
v_call: TRBV28
cdr3_aa: CATIGRDDQPQHF

cdr3_length: 15
j_call: TRBJ2-5
clone_size: -
v_call: TRBV11-3
cdr3_aa: CASSLGGQGSETQHF

cdr3_length: 14
j_call: TRBJ2-5
clone_size: few
v_call: TRBV20-1
cdr3_aa: CSATGASEQETQYF

cdr3_length: 12
j_call: TRBJ2-1
clone_size: -
v_call: TRBV20-1
cdr3_aa: CSAPPTYNEQFF

cdr3_length: 14
j_call: TRBJ2-1
clone_size: few
v_call: TRBV28
cdr3_aa: CASSLFREGAEQFF

cdr3_length: 15
j_call: TRBJ2-2
clone_size: -
v_call: TRBV19
cdr3_aa: CASRIQGLNTGELFF

cdr3_length: 17
j_call: TRBJ2-3
clone_size: many
v_call: TRBV7-9
cdr3_aa: CASSLDTSGDGTDTQYF

cdr3_length: 16
j_call: TRBJ2-2
clone_size: -
v_call: TRBV28
cdr3_aa: CASSLFTGQNTGELFF

cdr3_length: 14
j_call: TRBJ2-5
clone_size: many
v_call: TRBV20-1
cdr3_aa: CSAREASGIETQYF

cdr3_length: 11
j_call: TRBJ2-2
clone_size: -
v_call: TRBV12-3/TRBV12-4
cdr3_aa: CASKATGELFF

cdr3_length: 14
j_call: TRBJ2-1
clone_size: many
v_call: TRBV6-2/TRBV6-3
cdr3_aa: CASSYVSGYNEQFF

cdr3_length: 11
j_call: TRBJ2-7
clone_size: -
v_call: TRBV10-3
cdr3_aa: CAISESTEQYF

cdr3_length: 14
j_call: -
clone_size: many
v_call: TRBV24-1
cdr3_aa: CATSDETGQNEQFF

cdr3_length: 13
j_call: TRBJ1-5
clone_size: few
v_call: TRBV5-6
cdr3_aa: CASSPFGAQPQHF